These T cell receptor beta chains were read from a single sample in a study of blood T cell repertoires in COVID-19. The table came from immunoSEQ multiplex PCR; TCRdb's copy has only in-frame clones and leaves some out. The data hold 250,000 to 300,000 clones, with about 80% observed a single time. The sequenced sample consisted of PBMCs or T cells enriched from blood (not recorded which). The receptors were gathered from a man in his fifties or sixties who had recovered from COVID-19. The CDR3 runs from the conserved cysteine through the conserved F or W. A D gene is named only where the DNA matches it firmly. Clone size is given for some rows only: seen once, a few or many times, or a class if the clone is expanded.

size | D | J | V | DNA | CDR3
few | - | TRBJ2-4 | TRBV11-2 | TGTGCCAGCAGCCTGAGACCGGGACAAGGGTACTTC | CASSLRPGQGYF
few | TRBD2 | TRBJ2-1 | TRBV4-1 | TGCGCCAGCATGGGGACTACCGTCGTCAATGAGCAGTTCTTC | CASMGTTVVNEQFF
- | TRBD2 | TRBJ2-7 | TRBV15 | TGTGCCACCAGCGGGCGACGGCTTTCTAGCGGGAGAGTCTACGAGCAGTACTTC | CATSGRRLSSGRVYEQYF
once | TRBD1 | TRBJ1-2 | TRBV3-1/TRBV3-2 | TGTGCCAGCAGCCCTTGGGGACAGGGCGCCCACTATGGCTACACCTTC | CASSPWGQGAHYGYTF
- | TRBD2 | TRBJ2-3 | TRBV10-3 | TGTGCCACCAGGGGACTAGCGGGAGAAGTTGGCACAGATACGCAGTATTTT | CATRGLAGEVGTDTQYF
once | TRBD2 | TRBJ2-3 | TRBV3-1/TRBV3-2 | TGTGCCAGCAGCCCCGGACCGGGGGGGCGTGGCACAGATACGCAGTATTTT | CASSPGPGGRGTDTQYF
- | - | TRBJ1-1 | TRBV19 | TGTGCCAGTAGTAGACAGAACACTGAAGCTTTCTTT | CASSRQNTEAFF
- | TRBD1 | TRBJ2-7 | TRBV11-3 | TGTGCCAGCAGCCCCAGGGACAGGGTTGGGTACGAGCAGTACTTC | CASSPRDRVGYEQYF
- | - | TRBJ1-2 | TRBV15 | TGTGCCACCAGCAGTCATGCCGCAGCTAACTATGGCTACACCTTC | CATSSHAAANYGYTF
- | - | TRBJ2-3 | TRBV9 | TGTGCCAGCAGCCCAGCCCCGACAAGCCCCACAGATACGCAGTATTTT | CASSPAPTSPTDTQYF
- | - | TRBJ2-7 | TRBV27 | TGTGCCAGCAGTTCTTCATACACAAACCACGAGCAGTACTTC | CASSSSYTNHEQYF
- | - | TRBJ2-3 | TRBV5-6 | TGTGCCAGCAGTCGGGACACCCACCTTTCCCCAGATACGCAGTATTTT | CASSRDTHLSPDTQYF
- | - | TRBJ2-5 | TRBV25-1 | TGTGCCAGCACCCCGCGGGACGCGGAGACCCAGTACTTC | CASTPRDAETQYF
- | - | TRBJ1-1 | TRBV19 | TGTGCCAGTAGTACTGGGCGGGGGAACACTGAAGCTTTCTTT | CASSTGRGNTEAFF
- | - | TRBJ1-2 | TRBV30 | TGTGCCTGGAAGCAGGGACACGGCTACACCTTC | CAWKQGHGYTF
- | TRBD1 | TRBJ2-5 | TRBV18 | TGTGCCAACTCACCAACTACAGGGGGCTCACAGTACTTC | CANSPTTGGSQYF
- | TRBD2 | TRBJ2-5 | TRBV19 | TGTGCCAGTAGTATAGTCTGGACTAGCGGGAGGGAGACCCAGTACTTC | CASSIVWTSGRETQYF
- | TRBD1 | TRBJ2-7 | TRBV19 | TGTGCCAGTAGTCCGGGACAGGGGGCTTACGAGCAGTACTTC | CASSPGQGAYEQYF
- | - | TRBJ1-2 | TRBV3-1/TRBV3-2 | TGTGCCAGCAGCCAAGGAGCCTATGGCTACACCTTC | CASSQGAYGYTF
once | TRBD1 | TRBJ1-1 | TRBV4-1 | TGCGCCAGCAGCCAAGAGGACAGGGGGCTCGACATCATAAACACTGAAGCTTTCTTT | CASSQEDRGLDIINTEAFF
- | TRBD1 | TRBJ2-7 | TRBV11-3 | TGTGCCAGCAGCTTTAATCAGGGGGCAAACTACGAGCAGTACTTC | CASSFNQGANYEQYF